In its sample, the clone carrying this TCR beta chain was seen once. The data were obtained in a study of control samples from healthy donors and cancer patients. The CDR3 totals 13 residues. Looked up from germline, CDR1 is SGHNT and CDR2 is YYREEE (reference sequence). V shed 4 bases and J 10 bases; nucleotides not matched to a gene: 7. Method: immunoSEQ multiplex PCR; TCRdb's copy keeps in-frame clones and lacks some. The table shows 97,000 or so clones, with under 95% occurring only once. Sequencing input: blood. V is TRBV5-4 and J is TRBJ1-2, with 10 nucleotides matching TRBD1. The receptor was isolated from a woman in her late teens or twenties in good health. CDR3 DNA: TGTGCCAGCAGCCGTACGACAGGGGGCTTCTACACCTTC. Encoded protein: CASSRTTGGFYTF.